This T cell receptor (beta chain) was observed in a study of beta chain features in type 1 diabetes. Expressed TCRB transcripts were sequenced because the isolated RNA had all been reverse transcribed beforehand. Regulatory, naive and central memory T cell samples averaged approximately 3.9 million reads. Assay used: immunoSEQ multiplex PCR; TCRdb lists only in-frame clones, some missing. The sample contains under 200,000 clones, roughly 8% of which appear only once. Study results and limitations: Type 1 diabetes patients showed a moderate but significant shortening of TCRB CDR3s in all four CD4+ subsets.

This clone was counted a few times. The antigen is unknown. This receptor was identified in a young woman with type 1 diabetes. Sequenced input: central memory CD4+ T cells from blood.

The CDR3 DNA reads TGCGCCAGCAGCCAAACAGGGAGTCGGTACTATGGCTACACCTTC. Translated: CASSQTGSRYYGYTF. The V and J genes are TRBV4-3 and TRBJ1-2; TRBD1 might be the D (6 bases). Trimming removed 2 bases from V and 3 bases from J, with 13 bases in between. The CDR3 extends over 15 amino acids. The V gene's germline CDR1 is LGHNA and CDR2 YSLEER.